This entry concerns a single T cell receptor beta chain. The record originates from a study of blood T cell repertoires in COVID-19. Overall study context: Sites in the United States, Italy and Spain provided acute and convalescent COVID-19 samples. T cells, B-cell-depleted T cells, or PBMCs supplied cDNA or gDNA.

The germline V gene encodes CDR1 MGHDK and CDR2 SYGVNS. V shed 4 bases and J shed 10 bases, with 14 bases lying between them. The CDR3 has 14 amino acids. Original processing notes: Researchers report that nucleated cell counts were estimated from reference gene primer amplification. Produced via immunoSEQ multiplex PCR; TCRdb's table is partial and in-frame only. The V and J calls and clone size are taken from that table; D and trimming were inferred from the DNA. The table includes just under 95,000 clones, 80% detected once. This chain uses TRBV25-1 with TRBJ1-6; D gene uncertain. The specimen sequenced was peripheral blood. This receptor was identified in a human donor in a cohort sampled during active COVID-19. CDR3 loop: CASSADPGGSPLHF. The CDR3, as DNA: TGTGCCAGCAGTGCCGACCCGGGAGGGTCACCCCTCCACTTT.